This T cell receptor beta chain was recovered during a study of T cell repertoires in cytomegalovirus infection. Study-wide background: CMV epitopes, recently identified HLA-C-restricted and well-studied HLA-B-restricted, were used.

This clonotype was recorded a few times. The antigen is unknown. Germline assignment: CDR1 SGHAT and CDR2 FQNNGV. CDR3 length equals 17 residues. Trimming stripped 4 bases from V and 1 base from J, with 20 bases between. TCRdb called the reads again in MiXCR, with one record for every CDR3 protein. Of 360,000 or so distinct CDR3 sequences detected, approximately 30% appear once; the ten largest clones hold 13%. The sequence derives from a human donor in good health (CMV status not recorded). Some clones in this sample may be carry-over from other donors' samples. Here the sequenced sample was cultured PBMCs, taken from culture after CMV antigen stimulation. The chain combines TRBV11-2 with TRBJ2-7, with D maybe TRBD2 (6 bases). The CDR3 spells CASSSATGVADSYEQYF. CDR3 DNA: TGTGCCAGCAGCTCCGCCACCGGGGTAGCGGATTCCTACGAGCAGTACTTC. The full variable domain, completed using reference TRBV11-2 and TRBJ2-7, is EAGVAQSPRYKIIEKRQSVAFWCNPISGHATLYWYQQILGQGPKLLIQFQNNGVVDDSQLPKDRFSAERLKGVDSTLKIQPAKLEDSAVYLCASSSATGVADSYEQYFGPGTRLTVT.